This entry lists 10 T cell receptor beta chains sequenced from one sample in a study of Ad26.COV2.S vaccination and SARS-CoV-2 variants. TCRdb's copy holds only in-frame clones and misses some; the assay was immunoSEQ multiplex PCR. The sample includes 400,000 to 450,000 clones, 80% to 95% seen only once; the top ten take 9% to 15%. Treatment noted: 19 received Ad26.COV2.S at low or high dose, single or two shots; a few received placebo; per-sample allocation not given. Sampling was done on day 63 after the first vaccine or placebo injection. The sample was peripheral blood, taken in a trial of Ad26.COV2.S vaccine versus placebo. Receptor source: a person between 18 and 65 years old who received the Ad26.COV2.S COVID-19 vaccine or a placebo.

The chain recombines TRBV2 with TRBJ1-3; the D is unclear. The CDR3 is made up of 17 amino acids. The germline V gene has CDR1 SNHLY and CDR2 FYNNEI. Trimming removed 4 bases at V and 0 bases at J, with 16 bases between. The CDR3 spells CASSGSETGYSGNTIYF. CDR3 coding DNA: TGTGCCAGCAGTGGATCCGAGACCGGCTACTCTGGAAACACCATATATTTT.

The V and J genes are TRBV15 and TRBJ2-7, with 9 bases fitting TRBD1. V dropped 2 bases and J dropped 5; count of bases not matched to a gene: 7. Per the germline V gene, CDR1 is LNHNV and CDR2 is YYDKDF (reference sequence). CDR3 length: 15 residues. For the CDR3, the DNA is TGTGCCACCAGCAGACCGGGACAGGGTACCCACGAGCAGTACTTC. Amino acid sequence: CATSRPGQGTHEQYF.

CDR3 protein: CASSQLGLASYEQYF. In DNA, the CDR3 is TGCGCCAGCAGCCAACTCGGACTTGCATCCTACGAGCAGTACTTC. The chain combines TRBV4-1 with TRBJ2-7; possibly TRBD2 for D (5 bases). The CDR3 has 15 amino acids. The germline V gene encodes CDR1 MGHRA and CDR2 YSYEKL. The germline V and J ends were trimmed by 2 bases and 1 base, with 12 bases remaining between them.

This chain uses TRBV2 with TRBJ2-5, with 11 bases aligning to TRBD2. CDR1 and CDR2 from the germline V gene are SNHLY and FYNNEI. This CDR3 has 16 residues. The V gene end was trimmed by 4 bases and the J gene end by 5 bases; junction bases not matched to a gene: 9. CDR3 protein: CASSVRLAGLVETQYF. The CDR3 nucleotides read TGTGCCAGCAGTGTTCGACTAGCGGGATTGGTGGAGACCCAGTACTTC.

This clone has a single count. The chain is built from TRBV5-1 and TRBJ1-1; unclear D gene. V was pared by 0 bases and J by 1 base, with 10 bases between. This CDR3 is built from 15 residues. Germline V gives CDR1 SGHRS, CDR2 YFSETQ. The CDR3 loop is CASSLGRLSNTEAFF. Here the CDR3 DNA reads TGCGCCAGCAGCTTGGGGCGGCTTTCGAACACTGAAGCTTTCTTT.

This sequence joins TRBV19 and TRBJ2-1; D call uncertain. The germline V gene has CDR1 LNHDA and CDR2 SQIVND (reference sequence). This CDR3 has 14 amino acids. V lost 5 bases and J lost 0, with 8 bases in between. CDR3 nucleotides: TGTGCCAGTAGTTACCAGGACTCCTACAATGAGCAGTTCTTC. Translating it yields CASSYQDSYNEQFF.

The rearrangement links TRBV6-5 to TRBJ2-1; 8 nucleotides agree with TRBD1. In germline, CDR1 is MNHEY, CDR2 SVGAGI. This CDR3 contains 12 residues. The ends lost 5 bases at V and 8 bases at J; junction bases unmatched: 2. CDR3 coding DNA: TGTGCCAGCAGTCAGGGGGCCCATGAGCAGTTCTTC. Its protein is CASSQGAHEQFF.

The rearrangement uses TRBV28 and TRBJ2-2, with 9 bases identical to TRBD1. V lost 7 bases to trimming and J lost 7 bases; unmatched junction nucleotides: 7. The CDR3 runs 14 residues. Per the germline V gene, CDR1 is MDHEN and CDR2 is SYDVKM. The CDR3 DNA reads TGTGCCAGCATCTCGGGACAGGGAATCGGGGAGCTGTTTTTT. Protein product: CASISGQGIGELFF.

The chain employs TRBV7-6 and TRBJ2-7, with D possibly matching TRBD1 (6 bases). The CDR3 is made up of 15 amino acids. Per the germline V gene, CDR1 is SGHVS and CDR2 is FNYEAQ. V shed 5 bases and J shed 5 bases, with 19 bases lying between them. In nucleotides, the CDR3 is TGTGCCAGCAGCCTCAACAGGGTGGGAATGAACGAGCAGTACTTC. It is translated as CASSLNRVGMNEQYF.

The genes are TRBV19 and TRBJ1-1; D gene ambiguous. V dropped 3 bases and J dropped 4 bases, with 9 bases sitting between them. Germline V gene lookup returns CDR1 LNHDA and CDR2 SQIVND (reference sequence). This CDR3 contains 13 residues. The CDR3 bases are TGTGCCAGTAGTATGGCAGCTATCACTGAAGCTTTCTTT. It codes for CASSMAAITEAFF.